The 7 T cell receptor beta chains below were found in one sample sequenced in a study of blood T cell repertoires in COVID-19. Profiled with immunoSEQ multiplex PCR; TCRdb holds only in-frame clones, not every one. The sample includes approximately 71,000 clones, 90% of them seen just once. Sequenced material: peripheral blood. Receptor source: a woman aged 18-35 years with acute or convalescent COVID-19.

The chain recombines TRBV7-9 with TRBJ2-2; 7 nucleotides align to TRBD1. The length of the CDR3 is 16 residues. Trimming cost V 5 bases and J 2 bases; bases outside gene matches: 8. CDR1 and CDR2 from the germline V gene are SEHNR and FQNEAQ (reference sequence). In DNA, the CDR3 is TGTGCCAGCAGCAACCCCGGGACAGTAAACACCGGGGAGCTGTTTTTT. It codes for CASSNPGTVNTGELFF.

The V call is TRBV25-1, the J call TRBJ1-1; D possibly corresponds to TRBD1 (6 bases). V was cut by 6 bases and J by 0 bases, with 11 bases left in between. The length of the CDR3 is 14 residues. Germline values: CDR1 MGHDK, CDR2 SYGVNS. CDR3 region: CASRPGGLNTEAFF. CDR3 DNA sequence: TGTGCCAGCAGGCCCGGGGGGCTGAACACTGAAGCTTTCTTT.

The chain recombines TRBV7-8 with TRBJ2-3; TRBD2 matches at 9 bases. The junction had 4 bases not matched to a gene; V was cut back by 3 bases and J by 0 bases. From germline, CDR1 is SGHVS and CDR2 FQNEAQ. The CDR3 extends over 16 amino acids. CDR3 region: CASSFIAGASTDTQYF. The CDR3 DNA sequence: TGTGCCAGCAGCTTCATAGCGGGGGCGAGCACAGATACGCAGTATTTT.

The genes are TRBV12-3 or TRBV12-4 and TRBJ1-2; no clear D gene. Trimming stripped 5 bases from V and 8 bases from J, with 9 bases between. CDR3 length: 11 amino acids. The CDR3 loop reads CASSREGGYTF. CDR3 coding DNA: TGTGCCAGCAGTCGGGAAGGGGGCTACACCTTC.

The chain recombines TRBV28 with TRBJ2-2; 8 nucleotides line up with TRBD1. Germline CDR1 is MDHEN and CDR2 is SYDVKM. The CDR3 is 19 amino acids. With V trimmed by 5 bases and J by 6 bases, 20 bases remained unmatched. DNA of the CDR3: TGTGCCAGCAGTGAAACAGGGGGGCGTCCCCAGACCCTACCCGGGGAGCTGTTTTTT. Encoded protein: CASSETGGRPQTLPGELFF.

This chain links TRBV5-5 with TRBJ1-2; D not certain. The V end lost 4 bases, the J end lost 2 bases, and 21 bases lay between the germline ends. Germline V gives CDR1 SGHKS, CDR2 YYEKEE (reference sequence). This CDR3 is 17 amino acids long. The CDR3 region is CASSLEYGLTRNYGYTF. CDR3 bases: TGTGCCAGCAGCCTGGAATACGGACTGACGAGAAACTATGGCTACACCTTC.

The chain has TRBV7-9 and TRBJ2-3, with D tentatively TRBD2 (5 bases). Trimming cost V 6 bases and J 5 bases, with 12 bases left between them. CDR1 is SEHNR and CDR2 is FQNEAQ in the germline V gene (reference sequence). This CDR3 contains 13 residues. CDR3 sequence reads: CASRDLGGDTQYF. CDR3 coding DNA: TGTGCCAGCAGGGACTTGGGTGGAGATACGCAGTATTTT.